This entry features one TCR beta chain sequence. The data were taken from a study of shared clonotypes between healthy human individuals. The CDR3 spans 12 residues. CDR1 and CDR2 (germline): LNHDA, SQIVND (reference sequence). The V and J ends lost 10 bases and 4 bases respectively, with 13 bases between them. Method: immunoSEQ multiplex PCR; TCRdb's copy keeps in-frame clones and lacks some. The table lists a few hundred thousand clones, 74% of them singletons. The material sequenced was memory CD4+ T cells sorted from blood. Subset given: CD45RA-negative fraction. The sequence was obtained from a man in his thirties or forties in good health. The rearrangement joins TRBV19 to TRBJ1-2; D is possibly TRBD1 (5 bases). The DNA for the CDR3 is TGTGCCATCACTCGGGGGGGCTATGGCTACACCTTC. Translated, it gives CAITRGGYGYTF.